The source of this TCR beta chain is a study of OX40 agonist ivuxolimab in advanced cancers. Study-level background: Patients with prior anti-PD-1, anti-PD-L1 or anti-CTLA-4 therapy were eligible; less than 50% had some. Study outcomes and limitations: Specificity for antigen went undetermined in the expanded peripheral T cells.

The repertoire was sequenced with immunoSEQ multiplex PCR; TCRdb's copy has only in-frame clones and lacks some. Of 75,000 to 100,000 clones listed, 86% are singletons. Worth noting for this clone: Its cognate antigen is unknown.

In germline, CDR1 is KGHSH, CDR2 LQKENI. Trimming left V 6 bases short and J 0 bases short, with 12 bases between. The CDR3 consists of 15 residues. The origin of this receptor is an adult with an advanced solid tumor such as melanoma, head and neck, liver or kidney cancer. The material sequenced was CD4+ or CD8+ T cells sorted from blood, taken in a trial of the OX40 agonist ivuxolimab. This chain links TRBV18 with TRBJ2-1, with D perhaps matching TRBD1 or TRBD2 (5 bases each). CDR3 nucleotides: TGTGCCAGCTCGCCCGGGGCCAGCTCCTACAATGAGCAGTTCTTC. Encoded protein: CASSPGASSYNEQFF.